These 7 T cell receptor beta chains were sequenced from one sample in a study of T cells after yellow fever vaccination. In TCRdb, the 5' RACE reads were re-called with MiXCR into one record per CDR3 protein. Of over 250,000 distinct CDR3 sequences in the sample, about 5.2% are singletons; the top ten hold more than 3%. The material was CD4+ T cells sorted from PBMCs, obtained on the day of the yellow fever booster vaccination. The receptor source for this set is a young man who received the YFV17D yellow fever vaccine.

This clonotype was found many times. V is TRBV6-6 and J is TRBJ2-2; 7 bases are shared with TRBD1. The CDR3 is 16 residues long. Germline lookup yields CDR1 MNHNY and CDR2 SVGAGI (reference sequence). With 7 bases clipped from V and 6 bases from J, the junction kept 14 bases outside the gene matches. CDR3 nucleotide sequence: TGTGCCAGCACCACTGACAGGGTTGTGATCTCCGGGGAGCTGTTTTTT. Protein: CASTTDRVVISGELFF.

This clonotype was detected many times. This rearrangement joins TRBV12-3 or TRBV12-4 to TRBJ2-1; possibly TRBD2 for D (6 bases). Trimming removed 7 bases from V and 10 bases from J, with 14 bases in between. The CDR3 extends over 12 amino acids. This CDR3 is CASNFFGGEQFF. For the CDR3, the DNA is TGTGCCAGCAACTTTTTTGGGGGGGAGCAGTTCTTC.

In this sample, this clonotype turned up a few times. This clone may be a read error of a much larger clone one base away. The chain employs TRBV5-1 and TRBJ2-1, with 13 nucleotides matching TRBD2. The CDR3 loop spans 14 amino acids. Looked up from germline, CDR1 is SGHRS and CDR2 is YFSETQ. CDR3 bases: TGCGCCAGCAGCTTACTAGCGGGGGGGTTTGAGCAGTTATTC. Translation gives CASSLLAGGFEQLF.

This clonotype was counted at least ten times. This chain uses TRBV11-2 with TRBJ2-7, with TRBD1 as a possible D gene (6 bases). Germline V lookup: CDR1 SGHAT, CDR2 FQNNGV. The V end was cut by 5 bases, the J end by 2 bases, with 7 bases between. The CDR3 runs to 12 residues. Written as DNA, the CDR3 is TGTGCCAGCAGCCCAGGGGCCTACGAGCAGTACGTC. Amino acids: CASSPGAYEQYV.

This clonotype was recorded at least ten times. This chain uses TRBV4-3 with TRBJ1-4; 7 bases agree with TRBD1. The CDR3 sequence is 15 residues long. Trimming at V came to 1 base and at J to 8 bases, leaving 7 bases not matched to a gene. Germline CDR1 is LGHNA and CDR2 is YSLEER. Here the CDR3 DNA reads TGCGCCAGCAGCCAAGTCACAGGGGTAGGCGAAAAACTGTTTTTT. Translating it yields CASSQVTGVGEKLFF.

This clonotype was counted between two and nine times. This sequence joins TRBV6-2 or TRBV6-3 and TRBJ2-5; D gene ambiguous. Deletions cut 2 bases from V and 7 bases from J, with 5 bases between. Germline values: CDR1 MNHEY, CDR2 SVGEGT. The CDR3 length is 11 residues. The chain's CDR3 is CASSYGATQYF. CDR3 nucleotides: TGTGCCAGCAGTTACGGAGCGACCCAGTACTTC.

This clonotype was seen more than once but under ten times. The chain employs TRBV9 and TRBJ1-2; D is possibly TRBD1 (5 bases). Germline assignment: CDR1 SGDLS and CDR2 YYNGEE. Trimming removed 3 bases from V and 4 bases from J, with 16 bases in between. The CDR3 spans 15 residues. The CDR3: CASSAGGDPVYGYTF. The CDR3 region has the DNA TGTGCCAGCAGCGCCGGGGGAGATCCCGTCTATGGCTACACCTTC. Full variable domain (rest looked up from reference TRBV9 and TRBJ1-2): DSGVTQTPKHLITATGQRVTLRCSPRSGDLSVYWYQQSLDQGLQFLIQYYNGEERAKGNILERFSAQQFPDLHSELNLSSLELGDSALYFCASSAGGDPVYGYTFGSGTRLTVV.